The rows below give T cell receptor beta chains drawn from one sample of a study of shared clonotypes between healthy human individuals. Sequencing used immunoSEQ multiplex PCR; TCRdb keeps in-frame clones, though not all of them. The table shows millions of clones, with about 95% occurring only once. Sequencing was carried out using naive CD8+ T cells sorted from blood. The receptors shown here come from a man younger than 35 in good health. CDR3s leave out the opening cysteine and the closing phenylalanine or tryptophan. Size values are once, few and many counts, or a class for expanded clones, and some rows have none.

clone_size: -; v_call: TRBV9; cdr3_aa: ASATGPGELF
clone_size: -; v_call: TRBV19; cdr3_aa: ASSRAVYMNTEAF
clone_size: -; v_call: TRBV6-5; cdr3_aa: ASSYGGNPYEQY
clone_size: -; v_call: TRBV12-5; cdr3_aa: ASVASGCRVGGNTIY
clone_size: -; v_call: TRBV14; cdr3_aa: ASSQVTGAGKRAF
clone_size: -; v_call: TRBV18; cdr3_aa: ASSPTFGTGDTEAF
clone_size: once; v_call: TRBV4-1; cdr3_aa: ASSHTWDRGAYEQY
clone_size: -; v_call: TRBV4-1; cdr3_aa: ASSELAGVYNEQF
clone_size: -; v_call: TRBV2; cdr3_aa: ASSPGSLDYGYT
clone_size: -; v_call: TRBV11-2; cdr3_aa: ASSLERDKVPT
clone_size: -; v_call: TRBV5-6; cdr3_aa: ASRLTGGGYEQY
clone_size: -; v_call: TRBV30; cdr3_aa: AWTSSGGAGETQY
clone_size: -; v_call: TRBV10-3; cdr3_aa: AISGKQGNTEAF
clone_size: -; v_call: TRBV4-1; cdr3_aa: ASSQVSNRGVTDTQY
clone_size: -; v_call: TRBV5-1; cdr3_aa: ASSLYQGGSSGNTIY
clone_size: -; v_call: TRBV5-1; cdr3_aa: ASSHRGLISADTQY
clone_size: -; v_call: TRBV6-6; cdr3_aa: ASRSWGDETQY
clone_size: -; v_call: TRBV27; cdr3_aa: ASSFVGGEAF
clone_size: -; v_call: TRBV25-1; cdr3_aa: ASSGTSAEAF
clone_size: -; v_call: TRBV25-1; cdr3_aa: ASSALGYEQY
clone_size: -; v_call: TRBV18; cdr3_aa: ASSPDSTEAF
clone_size: -; v_call: TRBV6-5; cdr3_aa: ASSSTMNTEAF
clone_size: -; v_call: TRBV10-3; cdr3_aa: AISDPGEMNTEAF
clone_size: -; v_call: TRBV5-1; cdr3_aa: ASSFSGTLYEQY
clone_size: -; v_call: TRBV13; cdr3_aa: ASSSNIPGMRGYT
clone_size: -; v_call: TRBV7-7; cdr3_aa: ASSPEPGTDTQY
clone_size: -; v_call: TRBV28; cdr3_aa: ASSPGTGGKQY
clone_size: -; v_call: TRBV19; cdr3_aa: ASSIISGGPGDTQY
clone_size: -; v_call: TRBV5-6; cdr3_aa: ASSLLTAGIYEQY
clone_size: -; v_call: TRBV6-5; cdr3_aa: ASSYSRTQETQY
clone_size: -; v_call: TRBV9; cdr3_aa: ASSAGTGYNEQF
clone_size: -; v_call: TRBV10-1; cdr3_aa: ASSESTSGSSETQY
clone_size: -; v_call: TRBV30; cdr3_aa: ASDRRATNEKLF
clone_size: -; v_call: TRBV4-1; cdr3_aa: ASSQAYGVSYEQY
clone_size: -; v_call: TRBV5-5; cdr3_aa: ASSLSQWTEAF
clone_size: -; v_call: TRBV4-1; cdr3_aa: ASSLGQEAPETQY
clone_size: -; v_call: TRBV27; cdr3_aa: ASSWGMGFDYGYT